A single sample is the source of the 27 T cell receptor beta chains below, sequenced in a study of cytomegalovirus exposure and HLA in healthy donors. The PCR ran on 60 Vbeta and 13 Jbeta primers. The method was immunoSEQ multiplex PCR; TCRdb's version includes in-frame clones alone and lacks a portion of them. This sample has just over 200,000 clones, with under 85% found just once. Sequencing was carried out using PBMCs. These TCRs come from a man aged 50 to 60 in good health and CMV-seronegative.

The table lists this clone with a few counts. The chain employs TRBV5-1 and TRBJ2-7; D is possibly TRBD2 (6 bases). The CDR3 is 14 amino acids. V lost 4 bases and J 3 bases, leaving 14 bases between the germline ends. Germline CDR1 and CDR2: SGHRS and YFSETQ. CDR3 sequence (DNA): TGCGCCAGCAGCCTGGGACTTGCCATCTACGAGCAGTACTTC. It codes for CASSLGLAIYEQYF.

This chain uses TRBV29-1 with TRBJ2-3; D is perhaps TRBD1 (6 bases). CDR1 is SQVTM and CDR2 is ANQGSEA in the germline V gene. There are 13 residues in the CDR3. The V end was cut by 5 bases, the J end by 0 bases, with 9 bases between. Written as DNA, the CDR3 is TGCAGCGTTTGGGGACATAGCACAGATACGCAGTATTTT. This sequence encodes CSVWGHSTDTQYF.

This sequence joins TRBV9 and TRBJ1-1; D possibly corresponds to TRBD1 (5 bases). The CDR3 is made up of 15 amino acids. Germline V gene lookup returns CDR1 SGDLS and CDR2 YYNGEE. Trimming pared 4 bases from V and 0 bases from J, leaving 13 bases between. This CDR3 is CASSLTGEMNTEAFF. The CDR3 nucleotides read TGTGCCAGCAGCCTCACGGGGGAGATGAACACTGAAGCTTTCTTT. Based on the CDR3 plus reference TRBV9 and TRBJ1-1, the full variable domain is DSGVTQTPKHLITATGQRVTLRCSPRSGDLSVYWYQQSLDQGLQFLIQYYNGEERAKGNILERFSAQQFPDLHSELNLSSLELGDSALYFCASSLTGEMNTEAFFGQGTRLTVV.

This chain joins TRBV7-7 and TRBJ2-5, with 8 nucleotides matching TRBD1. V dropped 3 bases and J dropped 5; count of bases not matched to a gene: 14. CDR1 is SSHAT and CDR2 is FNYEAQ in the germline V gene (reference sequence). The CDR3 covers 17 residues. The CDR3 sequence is CASSLGVVTGVIETQYF. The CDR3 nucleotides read TGTGCCAGCAGCTTGGGGGTCGTGACAGGGGTTATTGAGACCCAGTACTTC.

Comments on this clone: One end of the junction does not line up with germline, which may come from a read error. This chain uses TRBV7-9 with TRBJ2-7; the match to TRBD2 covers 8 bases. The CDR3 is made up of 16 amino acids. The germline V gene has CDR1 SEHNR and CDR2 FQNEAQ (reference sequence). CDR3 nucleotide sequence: TGTGCCAGCAGCGATTCCCTAGCGGGCCACTCCTACGAGCAGTGCTTC. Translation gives CASSDSLAGHSYEQCF.

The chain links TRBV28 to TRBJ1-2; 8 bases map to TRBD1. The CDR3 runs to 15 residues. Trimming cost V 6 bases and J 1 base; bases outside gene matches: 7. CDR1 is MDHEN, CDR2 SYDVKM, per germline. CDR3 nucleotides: TGTGCCAGCAGAAGGACAGGGAACATTAACTATGGCTACACCTTC. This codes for CASRRTGNINYGYTF.

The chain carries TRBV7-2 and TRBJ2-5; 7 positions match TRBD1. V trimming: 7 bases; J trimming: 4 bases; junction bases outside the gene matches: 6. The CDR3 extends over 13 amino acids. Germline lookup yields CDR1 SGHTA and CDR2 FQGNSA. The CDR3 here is CASNGQARETQYF. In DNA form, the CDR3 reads TGTGCCAGCAACGGACAGGCCAGAGAGACCCAGTACTTC.

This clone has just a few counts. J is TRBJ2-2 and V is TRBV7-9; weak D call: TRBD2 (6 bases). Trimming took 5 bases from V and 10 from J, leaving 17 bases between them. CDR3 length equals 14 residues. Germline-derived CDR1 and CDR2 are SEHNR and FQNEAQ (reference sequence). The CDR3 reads CASSDGISGVELFF. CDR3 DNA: TGTGCCAGCAGCGATGGCATCTCGGGAGTGGAGCTGTTTTTT. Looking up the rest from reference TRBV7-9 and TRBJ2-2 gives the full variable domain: DTGVSQNPRHKITKRGQNVTFRCDPISEHNRLYWYRQTLGQGPEFLTYFQNEAQLEKSRLLSDRFSAERPKGSFSTLEIQRTEQGDSAMYLCASSDGISGVELFFGEGSRLTVL.

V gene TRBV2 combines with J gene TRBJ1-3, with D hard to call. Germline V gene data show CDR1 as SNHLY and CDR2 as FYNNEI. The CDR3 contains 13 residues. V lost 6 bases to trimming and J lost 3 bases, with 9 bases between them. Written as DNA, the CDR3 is TGTGCCAGCAGCCGAGGAATTGGAAACACCATATATTTT. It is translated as CASSRGIGNTIYF.

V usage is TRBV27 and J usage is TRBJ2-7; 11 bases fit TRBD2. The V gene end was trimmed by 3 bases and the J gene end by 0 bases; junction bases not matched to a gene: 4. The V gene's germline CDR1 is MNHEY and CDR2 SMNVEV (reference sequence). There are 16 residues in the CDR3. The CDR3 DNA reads TGTGCCAGCAGTTTCTCGGGACTAGCGGCCTCCTACGAGCAGTACTTC. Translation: CASSFSGLAASYEQYF.

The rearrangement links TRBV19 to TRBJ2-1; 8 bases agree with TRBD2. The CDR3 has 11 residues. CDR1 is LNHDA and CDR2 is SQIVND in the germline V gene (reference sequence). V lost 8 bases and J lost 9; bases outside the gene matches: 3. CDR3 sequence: CASHGGGEQFF. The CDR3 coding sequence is TGTGCCAGTCACGGGGGGGGTGAGCAGTTCTTC. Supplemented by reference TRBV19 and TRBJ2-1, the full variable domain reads DGGITQSPKYLFRKEGQNVTLSCEQNLNHDAMYWYRQDPGQGLRLIYYSQIVNDFQKGDIAEGYSVSREKKESFPLTVTSAQKNPTAFYLCASHGGGEQFFGPGTRLTVL.

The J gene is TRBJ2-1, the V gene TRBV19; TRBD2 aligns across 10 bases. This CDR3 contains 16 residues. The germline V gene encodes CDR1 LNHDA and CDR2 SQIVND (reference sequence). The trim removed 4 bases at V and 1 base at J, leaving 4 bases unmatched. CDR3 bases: TGTGCCAGTAGTAGGGTAGCGGGAGGTTCCTACAATGAGCAGTTCTTC. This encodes CASSRVAGGSYNEQFF.

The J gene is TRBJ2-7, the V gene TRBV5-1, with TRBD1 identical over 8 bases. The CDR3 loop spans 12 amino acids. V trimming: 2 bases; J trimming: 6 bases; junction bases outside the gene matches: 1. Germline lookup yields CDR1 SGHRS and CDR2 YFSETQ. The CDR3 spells CASSFDRGEQYF. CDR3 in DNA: TGCGCCAGCAGCTTTGACAGGGGCGAGCAGTACTTC.

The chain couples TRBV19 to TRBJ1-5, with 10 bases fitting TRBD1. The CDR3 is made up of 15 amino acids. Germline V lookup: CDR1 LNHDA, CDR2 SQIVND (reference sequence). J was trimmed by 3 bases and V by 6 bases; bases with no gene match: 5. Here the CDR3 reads CASSGGQGPNQPQHF. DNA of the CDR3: TGTGCCAGTAGCGGGGGACAGGGGCCCAATCAGCCCCAGCATTTT.

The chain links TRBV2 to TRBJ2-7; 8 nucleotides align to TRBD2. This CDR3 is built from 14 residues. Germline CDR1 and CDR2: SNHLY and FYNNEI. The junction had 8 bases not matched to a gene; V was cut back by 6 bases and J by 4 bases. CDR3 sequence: CASSYQRERYEQYF. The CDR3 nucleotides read TGTGCCAGCAGCTACCAGCGGGAGCGGTACGAGCAGTACTTC.

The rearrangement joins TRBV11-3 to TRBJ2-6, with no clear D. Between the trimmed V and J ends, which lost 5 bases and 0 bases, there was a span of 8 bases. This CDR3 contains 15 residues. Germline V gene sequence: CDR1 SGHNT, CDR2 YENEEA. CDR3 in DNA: TGTGCCAGCAGCCTGTCTAGCTCTGGGGCCAACGTCCTGACTTTC. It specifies CASSLSSSGANVLTF.

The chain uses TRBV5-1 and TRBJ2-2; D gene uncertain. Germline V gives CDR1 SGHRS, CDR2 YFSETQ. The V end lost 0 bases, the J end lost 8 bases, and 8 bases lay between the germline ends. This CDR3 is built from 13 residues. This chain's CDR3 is CASSLVTAGELFF. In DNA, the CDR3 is TGCGCCAGCAGCTTGGTCACAGCAGGGGAGCTGTTTTTT.

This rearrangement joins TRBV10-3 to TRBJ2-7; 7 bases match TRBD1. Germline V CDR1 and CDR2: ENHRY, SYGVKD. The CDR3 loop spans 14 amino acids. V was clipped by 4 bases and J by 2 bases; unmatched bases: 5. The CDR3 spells CAISVRGKAYEQYF. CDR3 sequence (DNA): TGTGCCATCAGTGTCAGGGGGAAAGCCTACGAGCAGTACTTC.

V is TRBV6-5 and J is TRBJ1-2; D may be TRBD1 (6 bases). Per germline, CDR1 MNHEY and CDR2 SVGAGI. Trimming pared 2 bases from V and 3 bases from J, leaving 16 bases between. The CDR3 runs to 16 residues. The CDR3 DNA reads TGTGCCAGCAGTTACACTCCCAGGGGAACGGACTATGGCTACACCTTC. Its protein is CASSYTPRGTDYGYTF.

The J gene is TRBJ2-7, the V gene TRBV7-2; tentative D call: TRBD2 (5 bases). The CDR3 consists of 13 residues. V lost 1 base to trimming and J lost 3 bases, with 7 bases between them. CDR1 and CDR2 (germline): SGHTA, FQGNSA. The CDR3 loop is CASSLEAGYEQYF. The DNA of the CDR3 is TGTGCCAGCAGCTTAGAGGCGGGCTACGAGCAGTACTTC. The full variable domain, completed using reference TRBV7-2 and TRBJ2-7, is GAGVSQSPSNKVTEKGKDVELRCDPISGHTALYWYRQSLGQGLEFLIYFQGNSAPDKSGLPSDRFSAERTGGSVSTLTIQRTQQEDSAVYLCASSLEAGYEQYFGPGTRLTVT.

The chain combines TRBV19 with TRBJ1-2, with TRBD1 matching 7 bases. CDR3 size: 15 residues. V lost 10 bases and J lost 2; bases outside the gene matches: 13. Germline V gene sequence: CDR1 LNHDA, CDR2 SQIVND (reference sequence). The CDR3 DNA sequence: TGTGCCACCCGGGACAGCAACGCGGTCAACTATGGCTACACCTTC. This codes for CATRDSNAVNYGYTF.

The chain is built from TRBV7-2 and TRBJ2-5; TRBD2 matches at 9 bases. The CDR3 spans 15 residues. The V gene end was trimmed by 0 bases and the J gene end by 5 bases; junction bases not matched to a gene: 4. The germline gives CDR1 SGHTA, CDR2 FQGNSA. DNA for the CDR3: TGTGCCAGCAGCTTAGCGGTAGCGGGAGTGGAGACCCAGTACTTC. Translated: CASSLAVAGVETQYF.

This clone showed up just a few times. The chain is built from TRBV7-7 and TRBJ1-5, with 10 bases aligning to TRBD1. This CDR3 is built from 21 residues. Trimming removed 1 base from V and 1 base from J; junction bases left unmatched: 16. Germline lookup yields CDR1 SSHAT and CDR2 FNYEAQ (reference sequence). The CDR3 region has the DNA TGTGCCAGCAGCTTAGGTTATTTGCGGACAGGGGGTCGAGAAAGCAATCAGCCCCAGCATTTT. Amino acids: CASSLGYLRTGGRESNQPQHF.

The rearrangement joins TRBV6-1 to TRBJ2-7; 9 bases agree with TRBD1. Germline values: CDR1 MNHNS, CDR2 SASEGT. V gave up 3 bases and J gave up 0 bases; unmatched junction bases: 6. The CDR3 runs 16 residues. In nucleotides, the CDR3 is TGTGCCAGCAGTGACCGGGGACAGGGTAGCTCCTACGAGCAGTACTTC. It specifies CASSDRGQGSSYEQYF.

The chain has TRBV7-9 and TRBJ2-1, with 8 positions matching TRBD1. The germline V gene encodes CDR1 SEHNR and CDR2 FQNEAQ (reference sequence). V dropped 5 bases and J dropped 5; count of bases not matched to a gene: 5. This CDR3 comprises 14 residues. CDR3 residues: CASSLRTGNNEQFF. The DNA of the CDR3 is TGTGCCAGCAGCCTTCGGACAGGGAACAATGAGCAGTTCTTC.

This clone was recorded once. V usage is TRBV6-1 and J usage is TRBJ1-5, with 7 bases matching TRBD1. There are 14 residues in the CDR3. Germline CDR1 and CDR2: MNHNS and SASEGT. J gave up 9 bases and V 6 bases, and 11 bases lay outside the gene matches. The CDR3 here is CASSQQGNERPQHF. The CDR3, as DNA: TGTGCCAGCAGCCAACAGGGGAACGAGCGGCCCCAGCATTTT.

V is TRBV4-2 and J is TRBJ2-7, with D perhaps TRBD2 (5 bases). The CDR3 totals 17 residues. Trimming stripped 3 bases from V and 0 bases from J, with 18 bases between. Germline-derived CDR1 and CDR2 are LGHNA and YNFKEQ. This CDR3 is CASSHRLWGDNSYEQYF. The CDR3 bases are TGTGCCAGCAGCCACCGGCTGTGGGGAGACAACTCCTACGAGCAGTACTTC.